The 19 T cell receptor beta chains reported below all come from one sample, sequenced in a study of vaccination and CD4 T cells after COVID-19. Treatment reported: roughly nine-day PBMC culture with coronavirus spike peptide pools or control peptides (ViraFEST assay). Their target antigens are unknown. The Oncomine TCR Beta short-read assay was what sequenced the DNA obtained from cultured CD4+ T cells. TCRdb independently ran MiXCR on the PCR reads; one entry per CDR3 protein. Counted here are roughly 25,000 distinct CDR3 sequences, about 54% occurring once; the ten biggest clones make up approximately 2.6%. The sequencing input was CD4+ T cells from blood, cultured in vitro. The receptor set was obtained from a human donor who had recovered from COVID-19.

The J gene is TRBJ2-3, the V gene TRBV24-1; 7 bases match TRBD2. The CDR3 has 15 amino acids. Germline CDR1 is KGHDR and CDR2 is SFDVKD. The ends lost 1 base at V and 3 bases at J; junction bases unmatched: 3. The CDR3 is CATSDLRGGTDTQYF. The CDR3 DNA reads TGTGCCACCAGTGATTTACGGGGAGGGACAGATACGCAGTATTTT.

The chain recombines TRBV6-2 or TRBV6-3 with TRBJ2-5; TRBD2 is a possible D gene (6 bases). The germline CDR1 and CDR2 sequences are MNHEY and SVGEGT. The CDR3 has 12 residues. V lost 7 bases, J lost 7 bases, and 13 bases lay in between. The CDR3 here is CASNAGRGTQYF. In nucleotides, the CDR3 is TGTGCCAGCAATGCGGGGCGCGGGACCCAGTACTTC.

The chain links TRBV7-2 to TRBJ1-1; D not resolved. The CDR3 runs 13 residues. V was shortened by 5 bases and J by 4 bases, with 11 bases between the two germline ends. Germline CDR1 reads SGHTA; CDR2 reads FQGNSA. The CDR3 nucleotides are TGTGCCAGCAGCGGGCAGGTAGTCACTGAAGCTTTCTTT. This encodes CASSGQVVTEAFF.

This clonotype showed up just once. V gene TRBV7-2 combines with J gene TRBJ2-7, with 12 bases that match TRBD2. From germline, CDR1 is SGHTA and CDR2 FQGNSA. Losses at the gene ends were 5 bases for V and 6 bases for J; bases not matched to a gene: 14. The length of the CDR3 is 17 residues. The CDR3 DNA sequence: TGTGCCAGCAGCCCCCTGGTCCTAGCGGGGGGGCTCCTCGAGCAGTACTTC. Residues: CASSPLVLAGGLLEQYF.

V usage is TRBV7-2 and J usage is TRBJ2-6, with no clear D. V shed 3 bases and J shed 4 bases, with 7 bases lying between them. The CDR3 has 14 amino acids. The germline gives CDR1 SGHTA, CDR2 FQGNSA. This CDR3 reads CASSFTRGANVLTF. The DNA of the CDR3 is TGTGCCAGCAGCTTCACACGAGGGGCCAACGTCCTGACTTTC. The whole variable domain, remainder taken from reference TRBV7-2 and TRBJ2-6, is GAGVSQSPSNKVTEKGKDVELRCDPISGHTALYWYRQSLGQGLEFLIYFQGNSAPDKSGLPSDRFSAERTGGSVSTLTIQRTQQEDSAVYLCASSFTRGANVLTFGAGSRLTVL.

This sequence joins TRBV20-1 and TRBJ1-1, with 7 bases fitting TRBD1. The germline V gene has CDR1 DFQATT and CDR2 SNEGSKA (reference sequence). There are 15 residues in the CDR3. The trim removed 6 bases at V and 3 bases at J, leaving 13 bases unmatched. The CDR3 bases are TGCAGTGCCCGGGATGACAGGGTTTTTGACACTGAAGCTTTCTTT. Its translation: CSARDDRVFDTEAFF.

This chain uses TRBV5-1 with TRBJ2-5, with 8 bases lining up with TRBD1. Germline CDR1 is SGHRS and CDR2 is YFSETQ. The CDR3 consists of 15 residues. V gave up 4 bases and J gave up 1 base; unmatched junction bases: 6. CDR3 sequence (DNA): TGCGCCAGCAGCACCCCGACAGGGGCCCAAGAGACCCAGTACTTC. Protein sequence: CASSTPTGAQETQYF.

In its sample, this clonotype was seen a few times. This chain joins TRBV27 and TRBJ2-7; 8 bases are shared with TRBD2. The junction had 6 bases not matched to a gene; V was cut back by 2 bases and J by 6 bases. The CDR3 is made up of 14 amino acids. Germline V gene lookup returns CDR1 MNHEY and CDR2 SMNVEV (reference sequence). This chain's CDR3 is CASSLSGGLGEQYF. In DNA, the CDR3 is TGTGCCAGCAGTTTAAGCGGGGGCTTGGGCGAGCAGTACTTC.

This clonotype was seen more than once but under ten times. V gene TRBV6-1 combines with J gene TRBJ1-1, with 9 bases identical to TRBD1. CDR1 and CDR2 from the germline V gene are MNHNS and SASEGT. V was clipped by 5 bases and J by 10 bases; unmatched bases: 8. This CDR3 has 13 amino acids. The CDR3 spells CASSPGQGGRAFF. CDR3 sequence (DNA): TGTGCCAGCAGTCCGGGACAGGGAGGGCGAGCTTTCTTT.

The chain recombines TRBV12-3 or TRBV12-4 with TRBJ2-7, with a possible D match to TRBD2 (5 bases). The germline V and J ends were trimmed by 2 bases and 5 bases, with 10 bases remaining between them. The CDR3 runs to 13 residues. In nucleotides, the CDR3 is TGTGCCAGCAGTTTAATCGTCGGGGACGAGCAGTACTTC. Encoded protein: CASSLIVGDEQYF.

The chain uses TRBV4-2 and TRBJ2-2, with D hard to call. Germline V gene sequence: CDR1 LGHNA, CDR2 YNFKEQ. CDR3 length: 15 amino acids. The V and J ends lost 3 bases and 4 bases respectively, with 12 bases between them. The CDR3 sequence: CASSQVIEGTGELFF. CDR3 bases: TGTGCCAGCAGCCAGGTCATAGAAGGCACCGGGGAGCTGTTTTTT.

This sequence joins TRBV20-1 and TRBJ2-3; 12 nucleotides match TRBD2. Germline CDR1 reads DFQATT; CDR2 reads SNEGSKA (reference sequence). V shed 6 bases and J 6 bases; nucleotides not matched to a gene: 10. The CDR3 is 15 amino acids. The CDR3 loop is CSAKPSGGARDTQYF. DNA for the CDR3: TGCAGTGCGAAACCTAGCGGGGGGGCGCGGGATACGCAGTATTTT.

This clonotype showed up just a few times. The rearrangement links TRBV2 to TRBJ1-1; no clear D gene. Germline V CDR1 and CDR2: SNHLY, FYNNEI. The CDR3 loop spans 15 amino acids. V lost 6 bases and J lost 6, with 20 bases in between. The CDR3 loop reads CASSAAVGVRAEAFF. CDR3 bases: TGTGCCAGCAGCGCCGCAGTTGGGGTACGGGCTGAAGCTTTCTTT.

CDR3 loop: CSGWTSGSGTYEQYF. The CDR3 region has the DNA TGCAGTGGGTGGACTAGCGGGAGTGGTACCTACGAGCAGTACTTC. This chain connects TRBV20-1 to TRBJ2-7, with 13 positions matching TRBD2. Germline V gene lookup returns CDR1 DFQATT and CDR2 SNEGSKA (reference sequence). The CDR3 runs to 15 residues. Germline trimming cut 7 bases from V and 2 bases from J; bases unmatched to any gene: 8.

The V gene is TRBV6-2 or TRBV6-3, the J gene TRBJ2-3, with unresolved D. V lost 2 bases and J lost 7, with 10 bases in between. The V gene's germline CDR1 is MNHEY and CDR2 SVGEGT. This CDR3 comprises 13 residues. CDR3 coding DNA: TGTGCCAGCAGTTACGGCGTAGCCTATACGCAGTATTTT. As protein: CASSYGVAYTQYF.

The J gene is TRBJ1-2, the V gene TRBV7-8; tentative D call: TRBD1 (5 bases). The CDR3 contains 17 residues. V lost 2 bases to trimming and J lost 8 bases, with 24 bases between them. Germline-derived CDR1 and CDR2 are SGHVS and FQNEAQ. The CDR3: CASSLRTGKWGIGGYTF. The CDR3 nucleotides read TGTGCCAGCAGCTTAAGGACGGGAAAGTGGGGGATTGGGGGCTACACCTTC. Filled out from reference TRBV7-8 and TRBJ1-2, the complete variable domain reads GAGVSQSPRYKVAKRGQDVALRCDPISGHVSLFWYQQALGQGPEFLTYFQNEAQLDKSGLPSDRFFAERPEGSVSTLKIQRTQQEDSAVYLCASSLRTGKWGIGGYTFGSGTRLTVV.

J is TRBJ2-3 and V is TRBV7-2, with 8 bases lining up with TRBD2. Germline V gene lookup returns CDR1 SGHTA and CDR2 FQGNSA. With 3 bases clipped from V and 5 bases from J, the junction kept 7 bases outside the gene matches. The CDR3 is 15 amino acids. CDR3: CASSLVGGAGDTQYF. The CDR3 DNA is TGTGCCAGCAGCTTGGTCGGGGGGGCCGGAGATACGCAGTATTTT.

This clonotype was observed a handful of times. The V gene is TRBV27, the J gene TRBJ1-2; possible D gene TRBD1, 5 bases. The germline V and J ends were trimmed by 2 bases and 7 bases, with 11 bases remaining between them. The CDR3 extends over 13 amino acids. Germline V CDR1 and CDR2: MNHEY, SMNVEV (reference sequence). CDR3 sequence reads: CASSLIQGLGYTF. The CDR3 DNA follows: TGTGCCAGCAGTTTAATCCAGGGCCTTGGCTACACCTTC.

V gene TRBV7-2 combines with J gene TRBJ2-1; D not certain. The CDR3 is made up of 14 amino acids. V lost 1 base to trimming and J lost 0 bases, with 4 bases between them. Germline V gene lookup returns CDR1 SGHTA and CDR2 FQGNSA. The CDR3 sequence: CASSLGLSYNEQFF. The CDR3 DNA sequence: TGTGCCAGCAGCTTAGGGCTCTCCTACAATGAGCAGTTCTTC. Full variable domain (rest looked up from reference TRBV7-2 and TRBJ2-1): GAGVSQSPSNKVTEKGKDVELRCDPISGHTALYWYRQSLGQGLEFLIYFQGNSAPDKSGLPSDRFSAERTGGSVSTLTIQRTQQEDSAVYLCASSLGLSYNEQFFGPGTRLTVL.